This record covers a single T cell receptor (beta chain). This specimen belongs to a study of T cells in Graves' hyperthyroidism and ophthalmopathy. Clinical symptoms, serum thyroxine, TRAb, thyroid ultrasound and orbital computed tomography informed diagnoses. PBMCs were collected from a 10 ml volume of fresh peripheral blood. The CDR3 extends over 16 amino acids. CDR1 LGHNA and CDR2 YSLEER come from the germline V gene. V was pared by 1 base and J by 0 bases, with 9 bases between. Amplified regions were TCR beta CDR3 sequences from RNA transcripts. HTBI primers drove first-round RT-PCR of the TCR CDR3. MiXCR, applied by TCRdb to the multiplex PCR reads, yields one record per CDR3 protein. The table lists hundreds of thousands of distinct CDR3 sequences, just under 20% of them singletons.

This sequence originates from a man aged 40-49 years with Graves' ophthalmopathy. V usage is TRBV4-3 and J usage is TRBJ2-2; D remains ambiguous. The source material was blood. The CDR3 spells CASSQVSLANTGELFF. The CDR3 DNA sequence: TGCGCCAGCAGCCAAGTTTCTTTAGCGAACACCGGGGAGCTGTTTTTT.